Presented here are 9 T cell receptor beta chains from one specimen sequenced in a study of CD8+CD57+ T cells in acquired aplastic anemia. Profiling that covered TCR beta VDJ and CDR3 relied on genomic DNA as its template. TCRdb reprocessed the reads via MiXCR and lists one record per CDR3 protein. The profile covers around 150,000 distinct CDR3 sequences, with under 55% appearing a single time and approximately 2.9% taken by the ten largest. All patients picked for sequencing had shown, by flow cytometry, an expansion of CD8+CD57+ cells. Source material: sorted CD4+, CD8+, or CD8+CD57+ T cells (not recorded which) from PBMCs. These receptors were taken from a human donor with aplastic anemia.

This clonotype has a single count. This chain connects TRBV29-1 to TRBJ1-1; 11 nucleotides match TRBD1. V dropped 7 bases and J dropped 1; count of bases not matched to a gene: 8. Germline V gene data show CDR1 as SQVTM and CDR2 as ANQGSEA. This CDR3 contains 15 residues. This CDR3 is CSAGQGAVWNTEAFF. The CDR3 nucleotides are TGCAGCGCTGGACAGGGGGCTGTTTGGAACACTGAAGCTTTCTTT.

The chain recombines TRBV10-2 with TRBJ1-1, with D unresolved. V shed 2 bases and J shed 6 bases, with 10 bases lying between them. Germline CDR1 and CDR2: WSHSY and SAAADI. This CDR3 is 13 amino acids long. The CDR3 nucleotides read TGCGCCAGCAGTGAGACGTCCCTCCCTGAAGCTTTCTTT. This gives the protein CASSETSLPEAFF.

The table lists this clonotype with many counts. This chain connects TRBV20-1 to TRBJ1-6; D call uncertain. The CDR3 runs to 19 residues. With 6 bases removed from V and 4 bases from J, the gap between germline ends came to 28 bases. Germline CDR1 is DFQATT and CDR2 is SNEGSKA (reference sequence). The CDR3 nucleotides are TGCAGTGCCACAAACCCCCTTGACACATCAACAACTTATAATTCACCCCTCCACTTT. It translates to CSATNPLDTSTTYNSPLHF.

This clonotype appeared a few times. The V gene is TRBV2, the J gene TRBJ1-2; possibly TRBD1 for D (6 bases). V lost 5 bases and J lost 5, with 18 bases in between. Germline CDR1 SNHLY, CDR2 FYNNEI. CDR3 length equals 15 residues. CDR3 protein: CASSLGGGARYGYTF. DNA of the CDR3: TGTGCCAGCAGTTTAGGTGGGGGCGCGAGGTATGGCTACACCTTC. Drawing the rest from reference TRBV2 and TRBJ1-2, the complete variable domain is EPEVTQTPSHQVTQMGQEVILRCVPISNHLYFYWYRQILGQKVEFLVSFYNNEISEKSEIFDDQFSVERPDGSNFTLKIRSTKLEDSAMYFCASSLGGGARYGYTFGSGTRLTVV.

The chain has TRBV10-3 and TRBJ1-2; the D gene is possibly TRBD1 (5 bases). Trimming stripped 4 bases from V and 8 bases from J, with 14 bases between. Looked up from germline, CDR1 is ENHRY and CDR2 is SYGVKD. The length of the CDR3 is 13 residues. CDR3 bases: TGTGCCATCAGTGTAGACGGGGCGAACGGCTACACCTTC. It codes for CAISVDGANGYTF.

This clonotype has a single count. The chain carries TRBV29-1 and TRBJ1-2; D not resolved. This CDR3 contains 12 residues. Germline CDR1 and CDR2: SQVTM and ANQGSEA. V shed 7 bases and J shed 4 bases, with 13 bases lying between them. The CDR3 DNA follows: TGCAGCGCCGAACCCGGCGGCTATGGCTACACCTTC. This gives the protein CSAEPGGYGYTF.

V is TRBV7-8 and J is TRBJ2-1; a weak D match, TRBD2 (6 bases). Trimming removed 11 bases from V and 0 bases from J, with 14 bases in between. This CDR3 region has 14 residues. CDR1 and CDR2 (germline): SGHVS, FQNEAQ. The DNA for the CDR3 is TGTGCCCTAGGGGACTTGTCCTCCTACAATGAGCAGTTCTTC. It encodes CALGDLSSYNEQFF.

In regard to this clonotype: As the CDR3 is not closed by the conserved phenylalanine or tryptophan, this likely results from a read error. The chain links TRBV10-3 to TRBJ1-3; D gene unclear. CDR1 is ENHRY and CDR2 is SYGVKD in the germline V gene. The CDR3 runs to 13 residues. The V end was cut by 6 bases, the J end by 0 bases, with 6 bases between. The CDR3 DNA follows: TGTGCCATCAGGCAGCCCTCTGGAAACACCATATATTCT. It encodes CAIRQPSGNTIYS.

The chain couples TRBV6-2 or TRBV6-3 to TRBJ2-6, with 8 nucleotides matching TRBD2. The CDR3 sequence is 16 residues long. CDR1 and CDR2 from the germline V gene are MNHEY and SVGEGT. J lost 2 bases, V lost 8 bases, and 8 bases had no gene match. CDR3 region: CASQSGLAPGANVLTF. Written as DNA, the CDR3 is TGTGCCAGCCAGTCAGGACTAGCCCCTGGGGCCAACGTCCTGACTTTC.